The TCR beta chain described here comes from a study of T-cell memory formation after mild COVID-19. V was clipped by 1 base and J by 2 bases, with 13 bases between them. In germline, CDR1 is DFQATT, CDR2 SNEGSKA (reference sequence). The CDR3 contains 15 residues. TCRdb re-called the 5' RACE reads with MiXCR, one entry per CDR3 protein. The data show nearly 200,000 distinct CDR3 sequences, around 20% seen once. The sequenced sample was PBMCs or a T cell subset sorted from them (not recorded which). The rearrangement joins TRBV20-1 to TRBJ2-3; possibly TRBD2 for D (7 bases). This sequence originates from an adult woman who had mild COVID-19 (a few samples of this study predate the infection). Cell type and time point are not known. The CDR3 nucleotides read TGCAGTGCTAGAGTGGGGGGGGCCTTCACAGATACGCAGTATTTT. Residues: CSARVGGAFTDTQYF.